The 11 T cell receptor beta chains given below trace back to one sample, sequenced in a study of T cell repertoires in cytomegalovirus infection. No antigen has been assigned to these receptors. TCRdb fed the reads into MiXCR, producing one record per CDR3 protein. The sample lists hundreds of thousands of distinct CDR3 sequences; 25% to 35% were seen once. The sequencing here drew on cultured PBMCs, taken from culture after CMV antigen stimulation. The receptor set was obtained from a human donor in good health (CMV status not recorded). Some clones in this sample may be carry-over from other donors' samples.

The CDR3 coding sequence is TGTGCCAGTAGTCCCCGGGGAGTTTTTAGCAATCAGCCCCAGCATTTT. Its translation: CASSPRGVFSNQPQHF. The chain recombines TRBV19 with TRBJ1-5; D not resolved. V lost 5 bases and J 0 bases, leaving 14 bases between the germline ends. The germline V gene encodes CDR1 LNHDA and CDR2 SQIVND (reference sequence). This CDR3 contains 16 residues.

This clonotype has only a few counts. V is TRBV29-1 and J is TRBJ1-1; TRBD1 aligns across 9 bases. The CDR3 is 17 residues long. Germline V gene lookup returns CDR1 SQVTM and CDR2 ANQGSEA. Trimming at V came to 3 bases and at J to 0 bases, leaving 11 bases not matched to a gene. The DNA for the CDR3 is TGCAGCGTTGAGGAGGGACAGGGCATCCCCTTGAACACTGAAGCTTTCTTT. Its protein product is CSVEEGQGIPLNTEAFF. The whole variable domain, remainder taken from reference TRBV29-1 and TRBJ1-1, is SAVISQKPSRDICQRGTSLTIQCQVDSQVTMMFWYRQQPGQSLTLIATANQGSEATYESGFVIDKFPISRPNLTFSTLTVSNMSPEDSSIYLCSVEEGQGIPLNTEAFFGQGTRLTVV.

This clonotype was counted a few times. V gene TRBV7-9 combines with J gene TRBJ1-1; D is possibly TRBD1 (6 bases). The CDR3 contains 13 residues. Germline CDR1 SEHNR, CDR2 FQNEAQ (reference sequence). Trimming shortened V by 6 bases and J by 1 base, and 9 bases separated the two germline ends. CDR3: CASSQGGNTEAFF. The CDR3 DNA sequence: TGTGCCAGCAGTCAAGGGGGGAACACTGAAGCTTTCTTT. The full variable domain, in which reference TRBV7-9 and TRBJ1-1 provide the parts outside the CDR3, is DTGVSQNPRHKITKRGQNVTFRCDPISEHNRLYWYRQTLGQGPEFLTYFQNEAQLEKSRLLSDRFSAERPKGSFSTLEIQRTEQGDSAMYLCASSQGGNTEAFFGQGTRLTVV.

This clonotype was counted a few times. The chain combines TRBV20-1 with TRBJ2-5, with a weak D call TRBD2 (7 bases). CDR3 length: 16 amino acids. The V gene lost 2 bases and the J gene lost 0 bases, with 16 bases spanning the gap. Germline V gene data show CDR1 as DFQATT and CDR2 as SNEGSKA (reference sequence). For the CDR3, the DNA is TGCAGTGCTAGAACCTCCGGCGGGGGCGACCAAGAGACCCAGTACTTC. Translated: CSARTSGGGDQETQYF.

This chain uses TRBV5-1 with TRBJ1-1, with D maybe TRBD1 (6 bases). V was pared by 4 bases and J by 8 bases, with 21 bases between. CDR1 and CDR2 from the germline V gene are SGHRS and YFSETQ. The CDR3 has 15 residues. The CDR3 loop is CASSETGTFPVEAFF. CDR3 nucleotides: TGCGCCAGCAGCGAGACCGGGACATTTCCCGTAGAAGCTTTCTTT.

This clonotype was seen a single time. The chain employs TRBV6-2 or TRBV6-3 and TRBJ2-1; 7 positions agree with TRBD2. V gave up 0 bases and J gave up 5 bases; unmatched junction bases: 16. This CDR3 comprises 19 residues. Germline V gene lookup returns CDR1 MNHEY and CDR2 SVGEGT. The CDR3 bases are TGTGCCAGCAGTTACTCGCTATCAAGCGGGAACCTGGTTCACAATGAGCAGTTCTTC. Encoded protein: CASSYSLSSGNLVHNEQFF.

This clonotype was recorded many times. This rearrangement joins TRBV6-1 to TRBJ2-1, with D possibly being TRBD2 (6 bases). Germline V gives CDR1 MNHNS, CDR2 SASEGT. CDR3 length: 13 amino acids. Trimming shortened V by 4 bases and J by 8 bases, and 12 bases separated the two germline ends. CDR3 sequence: CASSVGLGDEQFF. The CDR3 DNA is TGTGCCAGCAGTGTGGGACTCGGGGATGAGCAGTTCTTC.

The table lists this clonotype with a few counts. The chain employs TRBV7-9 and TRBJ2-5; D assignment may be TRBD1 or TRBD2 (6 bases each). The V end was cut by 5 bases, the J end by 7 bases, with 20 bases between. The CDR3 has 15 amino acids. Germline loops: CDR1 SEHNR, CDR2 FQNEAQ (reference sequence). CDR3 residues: CASSQQGTGVGTQYF. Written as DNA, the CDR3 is TGTGCCAGCAGCCAACAGGGTACGGGGGTTGGGACCCAGTACTTC.

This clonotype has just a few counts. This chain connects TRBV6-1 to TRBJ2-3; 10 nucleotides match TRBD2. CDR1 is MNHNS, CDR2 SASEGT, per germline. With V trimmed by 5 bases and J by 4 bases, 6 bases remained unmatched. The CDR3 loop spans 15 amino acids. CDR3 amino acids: CASSSASGGADTQYF. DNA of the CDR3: TGTGCCAGCAGTTCCGCTAGCGGGGGTGCAGATACGCAGTATTTT.

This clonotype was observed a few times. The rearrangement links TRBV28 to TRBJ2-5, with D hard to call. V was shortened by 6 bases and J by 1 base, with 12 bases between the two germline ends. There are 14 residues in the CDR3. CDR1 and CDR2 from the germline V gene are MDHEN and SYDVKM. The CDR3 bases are TGTGCCAGCAGCCCCCATGACGGCCAAGAGACCCAGTACTTC. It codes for CASSPHDGQETQYF.

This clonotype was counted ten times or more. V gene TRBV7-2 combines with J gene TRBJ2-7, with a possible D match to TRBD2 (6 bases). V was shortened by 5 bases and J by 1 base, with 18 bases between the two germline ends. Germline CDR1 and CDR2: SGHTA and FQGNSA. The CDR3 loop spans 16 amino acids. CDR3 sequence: CASSRGLSGGSYEQYF. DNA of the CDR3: TGTGCCAGCAGCCGGGGACTGTCCGGCGGGTCCTACGAGCAGTACTTC.